These 21 T cell receptor beta chains share one sample of origin, sequenced in a study of blood T cell repertoires in COVID-19 (TCRdb year 2020). Libraries were prepared through the immunoSEQ multiplex PCR assay. The clones in this table, taken by TCRdb from immuneACCESS, are in-frame only. Not every clone is retained; where verified, under half of the shortfall comes from an unresolved V gene, and the cause of the rest is unknown. The sample table records about 250,000 clones; 80% to 90% of these occur just once. Roughly 16% of the sample lies in the top ten. The sample was PBMCs or T cells enriched from blood (not recorded which). These receptors were collected from a man between 18 and 35 years old who had recovered from COVID-19.

The rearrangement uses TRBV5-1 and TRBJ2-5; 12 bases line up with TRBD1. V lost 0 bases and J lost 4; bases outside the gene matches: 10. Looked up from germline, CDR1 is SGHRS and CDR2 is YFSETQ. The CDR3 length is 18 residues. The CDR3 reads CASSLAGTGGSGGETQYF. In nucleotides, the CDR3 is TGCGCCAGCAGCTTGGCCGGGACAGGGGGCTCGGGGGGAGAGACCCAGTACTTC. The full variable domain, with the rest looked up from reference TRBV5-1 and TRBJ2-5, is KAGVTQTPRYLIKTRGQQVTLSCSPISGHRSVSWYQQTPGQGLQFLFEYFSETQRNKGNFPGRFSGRQFSNSRSEMNVSTLELGDSALYLCASSLAGTGGSGGETQYFGPGTRLLVL.

The V and J genes are TRBV7-9 and TRBJ1-6; 8 nucleotides agree with TRBD1. This CDR3 is 18 amino acids long. V lost 5 bases to trimming and J lost 0 bases; unmatched junction nucleotides: 9. The germline gives CDR1 SEHNR, CDR2 FQNEAQ (reference sequence). Written as DNA, the CDR3 is TGTGCCAGCAGCGAAGACAGGGGTCAATTCTCCTATAATTCACCCCTCCACTTT. This encodes CASSEDRGQFSYNSPLHF. Using reference TRBV7-9 and TRBJ1-6 for the parts outside the CDR3, the full variable domain is DTGVSQNPRHKITKRGQNVTFRCDPISEHNRLYWYRQTLGQGPEFLTYFQNEAQLEKSRLLSDRFSAERPKGSFSTLEIQRTEQGDSAMYLCASSEDRGQFSYNSPLHFGNGTRLTVT.

V gene TRBV10-3 combines with J gene TRBJ2-3, with 8 bases fitting TRBD2. The trim removed 0 bases at V and 5 bases at J, leaving 7 bases unmatched. CDR3 size: 16 residues. The germline V gene has CDR1 ENHRY and CDR2 SYGVKD. The CDR3: CAISESSGRWGDTQYF. The CDR3 DNA is TGTGCCATCAGTGAGTCGAGCGGGAGATGGGGAGATACGCAGTATTTT.

This rearrangement joins TRBV7-9 to TRBJ1-2, with D uncertain. The germline gives CDR1 SEHNR, CDR2 FQNEAQ (reference sequence). The ends were cut back, 5 bases at V and 4 bases at J, with 14 bases in the middle. CDR3 length: 14 amino acids. CDR3 in DNA: TGTGCCAGCAGCCCGGGGAAGGGTGCCTATGGCTACACCTTC. It codes for CASSPGKGAYGYTF.

This clone was seen only a few times. V is TRBV9 and J is TRBJ2-3; the match to TRBD2 covers 9 bases. V shed 0 bases and J 2 bases; nucleotides not matched to a gene: 4. The CDR3 spans 16 residues. In germline, CDR1 is SGDLS, CDR2 YYNGEE. CDR3 sequence: CASSVGASGVTDTQYF. CDR3 DNA sequence: TGTGCCAGCAGCGTAGGGGCTAGCGGGGTCACAGATACGCAGTATTTT.

The chain links TRBV5-6 to TRBJ2-1, with D perhaps matching TRBD2 (5 bases). V was clipped by 0 bases and J by 9 bases, with 13 bases between them. CDR1 and CDR2 (germline): SGHDT, YYEEEE. This CDR3 comprises 14 residues. The CDR3 here is CASSLALEVGEQFF. CDR3 bases: TGTGCCAGCAGCTTGGCCTTGGAGGTTGGTGAGCAGTTCTTC. Full variable domain (missing parts from reference TRBV5-6 and TRBJ2-1): DAGVTQSPTHLIKTRGQQVTLRCSPKSGHDTVSWYQQALGQGPQFIFQYYEEEERQRGNFPDRFSGHQFPNYSSELNVNALLLGDSALYLCASSLALEVGEQFFGPGTRLTVL.

The chain has TRBV5-1 and TRBJ1-1, with TRBD1 matching over 9 bases. This CDR3 has 14 residues. From germline, CDR1 is SGHRS and CDR2 YFSETQ. J was trimmed by 7 bases and V by 0 bases; bases with no gene match: 4. CDR3 region: CASSLGDRGVEAFF. In DNA form, the CDR3 reads TGCGCCAGCAGCTTGGGCGACAGGGGGGTTGAAGCTTTCTTT.

The J gene is TRBJ2-2, the V gene TRBV18, with TRBD1 as a possible D gene (6 bases). The V gene lost 2 bases and the J gene lost 2 bases, with 9 bases spanning the gap. CDR3 length: 15 amino acids. The V gene's germline CDR1 is KGHSH and CDR2 LQKENI. The CDR3, as DNA: TGTGCCAGCTCACCAAGGACAGCAAACACCGGGGAGCTGTTTTTT. Its translation: CASSPRTANTGELFF.

V usage is TRBV6-5 and J usage is TRBJ1-4, with D unresolved. The CDR3 is made up of 15 amino acids. CDR1 is MNHEY and CDR2 is SVGAGI in the germline V gene. V lost 2 bases and J 2 bases, leaving 9 bases between the germline ends. The DNA of the CDR3 is TGTGCCAGCAGTTACAGCGGAGCGACTAATGAAAAACTGTTTTTT. Encoded protein: CASSYSGATNEKLFF.

J is TRBJ1-4 and V is TRBV7-9; no clear D gene. In germline, CDR1 is SEHNR, CDR2 FQNEAQ (reference sequence). V lost 0 bases, J lost 4 bases, and 9 bases lay in between. There are 15 residues in the CDR3. The CDR3 region is CASSLAETSNEKLFF. CDR3 in DNA: TGTGCCAGCAGCTTAGCAGAGACAAGTAATGAAAAACTGTTTTTT.

The V gene is TRBV24-1, the J gene TRBJ2-4; no clear D. The CDR3 extends over 15 amino acids. Deletions cut 2 bases from V and 4 bases from J, with 11 bases between. Germline CDR1 and CDR2: KGHDR and SFDVKD. Here the CDR3 reads CATSDSAIAKNIQYF. Here the CDR3 DNA reads TGTGCCACCAGTGATTCCGCTATAGCTAAAAACATTCAGTACTTC.

The chain is built from TRBV30 and TRBJ1-6; no clear D gene. The CDR3 loop spans 15 amino acids. CDR1 is GTSNPN, CDR2 SVGIG, per germline (reference sequence). V lost 1 base and J 0 bases, leaving 7 bases between the germline ends. The CDR3 loop is CAWSGGSSYNSPLHF. The CDR3 bases are TGTGCCTGGAGTGGCGGAAGCTCCTATAATTCACCCCTCCACTTT. The whole variable domain, remainder taken from reference TRBV30 and TRBJ1-6, is SQTIHQWPATLVQPVGSPLSLECTVEGTSNPNLYWYRQAAGRGLQLLFYSVGIGQISSEVPQNLSASRPQDRQFILSSKKLLLSDSGFYLCAWSGGSSYNSPLHFGNGTRLTVT.

The chain couples TRBV19 to TRBJ2-5; possibly TRBD1 for D (5 bases). Germline V gene data show CDR1 as LNHDA and CDR2 as SQIVND (reference sequence). Trimming cost V 6 bases and J 5 bases, with 16 bases left between them. This CDR3 has 14 amino acids. The CDR3, as DNA: TGTGCCAGTAGCAATTGGGCAGGGTTGGAGACCCAGTACTTC. Protein sequence: CASSNWAGLETQYF. The complete variable domain, with remaining parts taken from reference TRBV19 and TRBJ2-5, reads DGGITQSPKYLFRKEGQNVTLSCEQNLNHDAMYWYRQDPGQGLRLIYYSQIVNDFQKGDIAEGYSVSREKKESFPLTVTSAQKNPTAFYLCASSNWAGLETQYFGPGTRLLVL.

This sequence joins TRBV7-9 and TRBJ2-7; 11 bases fit TRBD2. The CDR3 is 13 amino acids. CDR1 is SEHNR, CDR2 FQNEAQ, per germline (reference sequence). V lost 5 bases to trimming and J lost 4 bases; unmatched junction nucleotides: 1. CDR3 loop: CASSPSGGYEQYF. In DNA form, the CDR3 reads TGTGCCAGCAGCCCTAGCGGGGGGTACGAGCAGTACTTC. The full variable domain, with the rest looked up from reference TRBV7-9 and TRBJ2-7, is DTGVSQNPRHKITKRGQNVTFRCDPISEHNRLYWYRQTLGQGPEFLTYFQNEAQLEKSRLLSDRFSAERPKGSFSTLEIQRTEQGDSAMYLCASSPSGGYEQYFGPGTRLTVT.

Concerning this clone itself: Other DNA sequences of this sample code for an identical CDR3. The chain is built from TRBV11-2 and TRBJ2-1; 9 bases are a match to TRBD1. This CDR3 comprises 13 residues. Germline V gene data show CDR1 as SGHAT and CDR2 as FQNNGV. V shed 3 bases and J 7 bases; nucleotides not matched to a gene: 1. The CDR3 DNA follows: TGTGCCAGCAGCTTGGACAGGGGAAATGAGCAGTTCTTC. Encoded protein: CASSLDRGNEQFF.

V usage is TRBV19 and J usage is TRBJ1-5; TRBD1 might be the D (6 bases). V lost 3 bases, J lost 8 bases, and 14 bases lay in between. The CDR3 contains 14 residues. Germline V gene sequence: CDR1 LNHDA, CDR2 SQIVND (reference sequence). Here the CDR3 reads CASSILQGQEPQHF. The CDR3, as DNA: TGTGCCAGTAGTATTTTGCAGGGGCAGGAGCCCCAGCATTTT.

The chain has TRBV28 and TRBJ2-5; the match to TRBD1 covers 8 bases. CDR3 size: 14 residues. The germline CDR1 and CDR2 sequences are MDHEN and SYDVKM. Unmatched junction bases numbered 10, after V lost 5 bases and J lost 8 bases. As DNA, the CDR3 is TGTGCCAGCAGTCCCGGGGACAGGACTCCCACCCAGTACTTC. Residues: CASSPGDRTPTQYF.

This chain joins TRBV7-2 and TRBJ1-6; D is unresolved. The CDR3 runs to 14 residues. V was cut by 1 base and J by 7 bases, with 8 bases left in between. CDR1 SGHTA and CDR2 FQGNSA come from the germline V gene. This chain's CDR3 is CASSLGGRNSPLHF. Here the CDR3 DNA reads TGTGCCAGCAGCTTAGGAGGGAGGAATTCACCCCTCCACTTT.

The chain uses TRBV3-1 (or the pseudogene TRBV3-2) and TRBJ2-1; D remains unclear. CDR1 and CDR2 (germline): LGHDT, YNNKEL (reference sequence). Trimming took 5 bases from V and 7 from J, leaving 12 bases between them. There are 13 residues in the CDR3. The CDR3 nucleotides are TGTGCCAGCAGCTATGGTTTTCGGAATGAGCAGTTCTTC. This translates into CASSYGFRNEQFF.

V usage is TRBV24-1 and J usage is TRBJ2-5; 15 positions agree with TRBD2. This CDR3 contains 18 residues. Germline CDR1 is KGHDR and CDR2 is SFDVKD. V was clipped by 3 bases and J by 2 bases; unmatched bases: 6. For the CDR3, the DNA is TGTGCCACCAGTGATGAAGGACTAGCGGGAGGGGGTCAAGAGACCCAGTACTTC. Its protein product is CATSDEGLAGGGQETQYF.

This chain uses TRBV25-1 with TRBJ2-3; D is unresolved. Trimming removed 1 base at V and 2 bases at J, with 13 bases between. CDR1 and CDR2 (germline): MGHDK, SYGVNS. CDR3 length: 16 amino acids. The CDR3 nucleotides read TGTGCCAGCAGTGAATCCCTCGTAACTCTCACAGATACGCAGTATTTT. Translated: CASSESLVTLTDTQYF.